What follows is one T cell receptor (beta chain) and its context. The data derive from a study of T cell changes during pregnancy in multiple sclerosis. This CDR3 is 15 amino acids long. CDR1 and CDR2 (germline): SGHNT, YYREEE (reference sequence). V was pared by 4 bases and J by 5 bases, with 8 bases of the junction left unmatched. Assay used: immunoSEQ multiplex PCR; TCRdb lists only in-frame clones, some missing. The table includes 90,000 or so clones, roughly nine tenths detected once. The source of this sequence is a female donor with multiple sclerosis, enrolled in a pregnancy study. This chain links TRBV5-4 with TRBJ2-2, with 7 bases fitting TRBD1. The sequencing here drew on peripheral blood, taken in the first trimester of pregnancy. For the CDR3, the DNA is TGTGCCAGCAGCCCCTGGAAGGGGGCGACCGGGGAGCTGTTTTTT. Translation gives CASSPWKGATGELFF. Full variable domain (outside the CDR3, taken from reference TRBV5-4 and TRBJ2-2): ETGVTQSPTHLIKTRGQQVTLRCSSQSGHNTVSWYQQALGQGPQFIFQYYREEENGRGNFPPRFSGLQFPNYSSELNVNALELDDSALYLCASSPWKGATGELFFGEGSRLTVL.